The 15 T cell receptor beta chains reported below all come from one sample, sequenced in a study of CD8+ T cells in alopecia areata. Extracted RNA was reverse transcribed, and the resulting cDNA served as sequencing template. Repertoires were generated with immunoSEQ multiplex PCR, while TCRdb's copy carries only in-frame clones and drops some. Recorded here are 250,000 or so clones, with no singletons, and the ten leading clones hold 1.2%. Using CD4, CD8alpha, NKG2D, NKG2ACE and other markers, pooled cutaneous lymph node cells were sorted. Sequencing was done on a sample of CD4+ T cells sorted from a lymph node. Every receptor here comes from a C3H/HeJ mouse with alopecia areata. The strain bears MHC haplotype H2-k.

A remark on this clone: Mouse gene names and germline throughout. The read halts 4 residues ahead of the CDR3 end, with the missing end drawn from the germline J gene. Different DNA sequences within this sample yield the same CDR3. This chain connects TRBV5 to TRBJ2-2; 7 nucleotides line up with TRBD2. This CDR3 spans 16 amino acids. Germline V CDR1 and CDR2: LGHNA, YNLKQL (reference sequence). V lost 2 bases, J lost 0 bases, and 3 bases stayed unmatched. The CDR3 loop reads CASSQTGAANTGQLYF. The sequenced part of the CDR3 DNA is TGTGCCAGCAGCCAAACTGGGGCGGCAAACACCGGG.

In this sample, this clone turned up a few times. Any gene name here is a mouse gene name. Coverage ceases 4 residues before the CDR3 finishes, and the germline J gene fills in the end. Other DNA variants within this sample encode the same CDR3. This chain uses TRBV19 with TRBJ2-7; D not certain. Germline V lookup: CDR1 FNHDT, CDR2 SITEND (reference sequence). V was shortened by 4 bases and J by 0 bases, with 5 bases between the two germline ends. The CDR3 runs 12 residues. Partial CDR3 DNA: TGTGCCAGCAGTCCAGACTCCTAT. Translated: CASSPDSY. The entire CDR3 reads CASSPDSYEQYF.

This clone turned up a few times. Gene names denote mouse genes. The sequence runs out 4 residues before the end of the CDR3; the remainder is reconstructed from the germline J gene. The chain couples TRBV31 to TRBJ2-7; 7 bases line up with TRBD2. This CDR3 is built from 13 residues. The germline V gene encodes CDR1 GKSSPN and CDR2 SITVG. Partial CDR3 DNA: TGTGCCTGGAGTCTTATGGGGGGTTAT. The encoded protein is CAWSLMGGY. The entire CDR3 reads CAWSLMGGYEQYF.

This clone was detected many times. Gene labels here are mouse ones. The missing CDR3 end, 4 residues past where the read stops, is filled in from the germline J gene. V is TRBV17 and J is TRBJ2-1; D possibly corresponds to TRBD1 (7 bases). Looked up from germline, CDR1 is MNHDT and CDR2 is YYDKIL. The CDR3 runs to 16 residues. V dropped 0 bases and J dropped 1 base, with 10 bases sitting between them. The DNA read from the CDR3 is TGTGCTAGCAGTAGAGATGGGGGACAGAACTATGCT. It is translated as CASSRDGGQNYA. The CDR3 in full is CASSRDGGQNYAEQFF.

As regards this clone: Gene labels here are mouse ones. The CDR3 end is not reached by the read, which stops 4 residues before it; the germline J gene fills it in. The chain recombines TRBV14 with TRBJ2-2; D unresolved. The germline gives CDR1 SGHDT, CDR2 FRDEAV. This CDR3 spans 13 amino acids. Trimming left V 6 bases short and J 1 base short, with 7 bases between. Partial CDR3 DNA: TGTGCCAGCATGCCAGAAAACACCGGG. This gives the protein CASMPENTG. The entire CDR3 protein reads CASMPENTGQLYF.

As to this clone: Being one base from a much bigger clone, this may be a read error. Mouse gene names and germline throughout. The identical CDR3 is also encoded by other nucleotide sequences in the sample. The CDR3 spells CASRQGSYNSPLYF. The CDR3 bases that were read are TGTGCCAGCAGACAGGGTTCCTATAATTCGCCC. J is TRBJ1-6 and V is TRBV19; weak D call: TRBD1 (6 bases). The DNA ends 3 residues before the CDR3 does, and the rest of the CDR3 is filled in from the germline J gene. TRBJ1-6 is identified as an open reading frame with a role that is uncertain. The CDR3 is made up of 14 amino acids. Germline CDR1 and CDR2: FNHDT and SITEND (reference sequence). Trimming stripped 5 bases from V and 0 bases from J, with 6 bases between.

This clone was recorded a few times. Gene names refer to mouse genes. Read coverage stops 4 residues before the CDR3 terminus; the germline J gene supplies the remainder. The rearrangement links TRBV1 to TRBJ2-7, with TRBD2 matching over 13 bases. This CDR3 spans 15 amino acids. Germline V gene sequence: CDR1 NSQYPW, CDR2 LRSPGD (reference sequence). This CDR3 is CTCSAKGLGGYEQYF. Partial CDR3 DNA: TGCACCTGCAGTGCTAAGGGACTGGGGGGGTAT.

This clone appeared a few times. These gene names are mouse names. The read comes to an end 3 residues before the CDR3 does, leaving the germline J gene to fill in the end. This chain connects TRBV19 to TRBJ1-6, with 10 positions matching TRBD1. TRBJ1-6 counts as an open reading frame of uncertain function. This CDR3 comprises 16 residues. Trimming removed 4 bases from V and 2 bases from J; junction bases left unmatched: 3. Germline V lookup: CDR1 FNHDT, CDR2 SITEND (reference sequence). The CDR3 DNA, read in part, is TGTGCCAGCAGTCGACAGGGGGCGCCCTATAATTCGCCC. Residues: CASSRQGAPYNSP. In full, the CDR3 reads CASSRQGAPYNSPLYF.

This clone showed up just a few times. The gene symbols are mouse symbols. The read terminates 4 residues ahead of where the CDR3 ends, so the germline J gene completes it. The chain carries TRBV13-1 and TRBJ2-5, with D possibly being TRBD1 (6 bases). V was trimmed by 3 bases and J by 0 bases, leaving 11 bases between them. Germline V gene data show CDR1 as NSHNY and CDR2 as SYGAGN. CDR3 size: 15 residues. The CDR3 sequence: CASSGTAFNQDTQYF. CDR3 bases read: TGTGCCAGCAGTGGGACAGCCTTTAACCAAGAC.

For this clone: The genes and germline here are from mouse. Sequencing ends 4 residues short of the CDR3 end; the germline J gene provides the rest. The chain employs TRBV17 and TRBJ1-1, with 8 bases matching TRBD1. The CDR3 is made up of 13 amino acids. CDR1 and CDR2 from the germline V gene are MNHDT and YYDKIL. This chain's CDR3 is CASSSRGHPEVFF. The sequenced CDR3 bases are TGTGCTAGCAGTAGCAGGGGGCACCCA.

A few counts support this clone. The gene names given are mouse names. The read falls 3 residues short of the CDR3 end, and the missing part is taken from the germline J gene. The chain links TRBV13-1 to TRBJ1-6; 7 nucleotides align to TRBD1. TRBJ1-6 is labeled an ORF, and its function is uncertain. In germline, CDR1 is NSHNY, CDR2 SYGAGN. This CDR3 has 15 residues. J gave up 5 bases and V 5 bases, and 7 bases lay outside the gene matches. The CDR3 bases that were read are TGTGCCAGCAGGGCCCCGGGACAGAATAATTCGCCC. It translates to CASRAPGQNNSP. Given in full, the CDR3 is CASRAPGQNNSPLYF.

This clone was picked up a small number of times. The genes are named according to mouse. The DNA ends 4 residues before the CDR3 does, and the rest of the CDR3 is filled in from the germline J gene. The chain is built from TRBV31 and TRBJ1-1; TRBD1 aligns across 12 bases. The length of the CDR3 is 16 residues. Germline V lookup: CDR1 GKSSPN, CDR2 SITVG. Partial CDR3 DNA: TGTGCCTGGAGTCTAGTGGGGGGGGACAGGGGGCGA. This gives the protein CAWSLVGGDRGR. The entire CDR3 is CAWSLVGGDRGREVFF.

In this sample, this clone turned up a few times. Gene labels here are mouse ones. The read ends 4 residues early relative to the CDR3; the germline J gene fills the gap. The J gene is TRBJ2-1, the V gene TRBV19; D is perhaps TRBD1 (6 bases). The CDR3 is 14 residues long. Germline V CDR1 and CDR2: FNHDT, SITEND (reference sequence). V dropped 0 bases and J dropped 3 bases, with 7 bases sitting between them. The CDR3: CASSIAGAYAEQFF. The part of the CDR3 DNA that was read is TGTGCCAGCAGTATAGCAGGGGCCTATGCT.

Worth noting for this clone: The gene symbols are mouse symbols. The read terminates 3 residues before the CDR3 end, so the remaining end is supplied by the germline J gene. The chain joins TRBV5 to TRBJ1-6; the D is unclear. Being an ORF, TRBJ1-6 has a function that is uncertain. The germline CDR1 and CDR2 sequences are LGHNA and YNLKQL (reference sequence). V gave up 0 bases and J gave up 10 bases, with 10 bases separating them. The length of the CDR3 is 14 residues. CDR3 DNA, as far as it was read: TGTGCCAGCAGCCAAGATAAAGGGTTGTCGCCC. Translation: CASSQDKGLSP. The entire CDR3 is CASSQDKGLSPLYF.

Concerning this clone: A read error may be the cause here, since a much bigger clone is one base away. The genes are named according to mouse. The read terminates 4 residues ahead of where the CDR3 ends, so the germline J gene completes it. In the same sample, other DNA sequences code for this CDR3. The chain carries TRBV29 and TRBJ2-1; D perhaps matches TRBD1 (6 bases). CDR3 length: 13 amino acids. V lost 6 bases and J lost 3, with 9 bases in between. CDR1 is MSHET, CDR2 SYDVDS, per germline. The CDR3 sequence: CASSRDIYAEQFF. The CDR3 bases that were read are TGTGCTAGCAGCCGGGACATCTATGCT.